This T cell receptor (beta chain) was captured by sequencing in a study of T cells in Graves' hyperthyroidism and ophthalmopathy. Germline lookup yields CDR1 SGDLS and CDR2 YYNGEE. The CDR3 runs 17 residues. The V end was cut by 2 bases, the J end by 2 bases, with 19 bases between. Details on this clonotype: Its target is unknown.

Among ophthalmopathy patients, the Clinical Activity Score reached at least 3, the NOSPECS grade reached at least 4, and duration remained under 3 months. Whole-study findings and limits: Researchers found most expanded thyroid clonotypes above 0.001 in blood as well. Stable hyperthyroidism was separated from ophthalmopathy by a model based on 13 V-J features.

The CDR3 regions of TCR beta were amplified from RNA transcripts. In the first-round RT-PCR of the TCR CDR3, the HTBI primer set was used. TCRdb independently ran MiXCR on the multiplex PCR reads; one entry per CDR3 protein. The table has tens of thousands of distinct CDR3 sequences, under 50% seen once. The sequenced material came from blood. The chain employs TRBV9 and TRBJ1-2, with D perhaps matching TRBD1 (5 bases). The sequence derives from a woman aged 45-60 years with Graves' ophthalmopathy. CDR3 in amino acids: CASSVEGEQVKNYGYTF. DNA for the CDR3: TGTGCCAGCAGCGTTGAAGGGGAACAGGTCAAAAACTATGGCTACACCTTC.